The next 31 T cell receptor beta chains were all read from a single sample in a study of beta chain features in type 1 diabetes. Expressed TCRB transcripts were sequenced because the isolated RNA had all been reverse transcribed beforehand. Repertoires were generated with immunoSEQ multiplex PCR, while TCRdb's copy carries only in-frame clones and drops some. The sample holds under 350,000 clones, 7.5% to 9.5% seen once. The specimen was central memory CD4+ T cells from blood. The receptors originated from a woman younger than 35 in good health.

This sequence joins TRBV30 and TRBJ1-1; D might be TRBD1 (5 bases). Looked up from germline, CDR1 is GTSNPN and CDR2 is SVGIG (reference sequence). The V and J ends lost 8 bases and 2 bases respectively, with 9 bases between them. The CDR3 sequence is 11 residues long. The CDR3, as DNA: TGTGCCAAGGGGTCTAACACTGAAGCTTTCTTT. This encodes CAKGSNTEAFF.

V is TRBV7-2 and J is TRBJ2-7; 10 nucleotides align to TRBD2. Germline-derived CDR1 and CDR2 are SGHTA and FQGNSA. J lost 6 bases, V lost 0 bases, and 5 bases had no gene match. The CDR3 length is 15 residues. As DNA, the CDR3 is TGTGCCAGCAGCTTAGCTAGCGGGAGGATCGGCGAGCAGTACTTC. Its protein is CASSLASGRIGEQYF.

The chain is built from TRBV2 and TRBJ1-6, with 10 bases that match TRBD1. Trimming at V came to 5 bases and at J to 7 bases, leaving 5 bases not matched to a gene. Germline assignment: CDR1 SNHLY and CDR2 FYNNEI. The CDR3 has 15 amino acids. The CDR3 reads CASSIEGQGNSPLHF. The CDR3 coding sequence is TGTGCCAGCAGTATTGAGGGACAGGGGAATTCACCCCTCCACTTT.

There are a few counts of this clone. The J gene is TRBJ2-1, the V gene TRBV29-1; no reliable D call. In germline, CDR1 is SQVTM, CDR2 ANQGSEA. The CDR3 runs to 10 residues. The V gene lost 5 bases and the J gene lost 5 bases, with 4 bases spanning the gap. The CDR3 nucleotides are TGCAGCGTTATGGACAATGAGCAGTTCTTC. Translated, it gives CSVMDNEQFF.

The V call is TRBV7-6, the J call TRBJ2-1, with a tentative D call TRBD2 (5 bases). V was shortened by 5 bases and J by 10 bases, with 15 bases between the two germline ends. The CDR3 spans 13 residues. The germline gives CDR1 SGHVS, CDR2 FNYEAQ. The CDR3 spells CASSPEPSGEQFF. DNA for the CDR3: TGTGCCAGCAGCCCAGAGCCCAGCGGAGAGCAGTTCTTC.

This chain links TRBV4-2 with TRBJ1-1; possibly TRBD1 for D (5 bases). With 1 base removed from V and 4 bases from J, the gap between germline ends came to 13 bases. This CDR3 has 15 amino acids. The germline CDR1 and CDR2 sequences are LGHNA and YNFKEQ. This CDR3 reads CASSQVGGSGTEAFF. The CDR3 coding sequence is TGTGCCAGCAGCCAAGTTGGGGGGAGCGGCACTGAAGCTTTCTTT.

This clone was detected ten times or more. The rearrangement joins TRBV19 to TRBJ2-2, with a tentative D call TRBD2 (5 bases). The V gene's germline CDR1 is LNHDA and CDR2 SQIVND (reference sequence). The CDR3 totals 15 residues. Trimming stripped 7 bases from V and 4 bases from J, with 16 bases between. Written as DNA, the CDR3 is TGTGCCAGTACCCCCTGGGAGTCGAGCACCGGGGAGCTGTTTTTT. It encodes CASTPWESSTGELFF.

The chain combines TRBV2 with TRBJ1-2; no definite D call. The CDR3 sequence is 11 residues long. Deletions cut 5 bases from V and 8 bases from J, with 9 bases between. The germline V gene has CDR1 SNHLY and CDR2 FYNNEI. The CDR3 loop reads CASSTLGGYTF. CDR3 in DNA: TGTGCCAGCAGTACCTTGGGGGGCTACACCTTC.

In its sample, this clone was seen many times. The chain links TRBV7-2 to TRBJ2-7; D might be TRBD1 or TRBD2, each matching 6 bases. The germline V gene has CDR1 SGHTA and CDR2 FQGNSA. Trimming took 5 bases from V and 4 from J, leaving 21 bases between them. The CDR3 extends over 16 amino acids. The CDR3 region has the DNA TGTGCCAGCAGCCCTAGGCGGGACACGACGAGATACGAGCAGTACTTC. It specifies CASSPRRDTTRYEQYF.

The genes are TRBV29-1 and TRBJ2-2; the D gene is possibly TRBD1 (6 bases). There are 13 residues in the CDR3. CDR1 and CDR2 (germline): SQVTM, ANQGSEA. The V end was cut by 6 bases, the J end by 4 bases, with 12 bases between. The CDR3 protein is CSVQGTLTGELFF. The CDR3 nucleotides read TGCAGCGTCCAGGGGACACTCACCGGGGAGCTGTTTTTT.

The rearrangement links TRBV19 to TRBJ2-5; maybe TRBD1 (6 bases). The CDR3 is 14 residues long. Trimming cost V 7 bases and J 5 bases, with 17 bases left between them. Germline CDR1 reads LNHDA; CDR2 reads SQIVND (reference sequence). CDR3 region: CASTPTDRGETQYF. The CDR3 region has the DNA TGTGCCAGTACCCCCACCGATAGGGGGGAGACCCAGTACTTC.

The chain combines TRBV5-1 with TRBJ2-1; TRBD1 matches at 7 bases. From germline, CDR1 is SGHRS and CDR2 YFSETQ. CDR3 length equals 15 residues. J gave up 5 bases and V 2 bases, and 7 bases lay outside the gene matches. The CDR3 is CASSFKDRDNNEQFF. The CDR3 DNA reads TGCGCCAGCAGCTTTAAAGACAGGGACAACAATGAGCAGTTCTTC.

This clone was observed at least ten times. The chain is built from TRBV2 and TRBJ2-3; no reliable D call. CDR1 is SNHLY and CDR2 is FYNNEI in the germline V gene. V shed 5 bases and J shed 1 base, with 4 bases lying between them. CDR3 size: 12 residues. CDR3 nucleotides: TGTGCCAGCAGTCCCCGCACAGATACGCAGTATTTT. Its translation is CASSPRTDTQYF.

Ten or more counts support this clone. The chain joins TRBV30 to TRBJ2-7; perhaps TRBD2 as D (6 bases). V lost 6 bases and J 0 bases, leaving 12 bases between the germline ends. Per germline, CDR1 GTSNPN and CDR2 SVGIG (reference sequence). The CDR3 loop spans 13 amino acids. The DNA for the CDR3 is TGTGCCTGCGACCGGGGGAGCTCCTACGAGCAGTACTTC. This codes for CACDRGSSYEQYF.

The J gene is TRBJ1-4, the V gene TRBV2; possible D gene TRBD1, 5 bases. CDR1 is SNHLY, CDR2 FYNNEI, per germline. This CDR3 comprises 15 residues. V gave up 5 bases and J gave up 8 bases, with 18 bases separating them. Written as DNA, the CDR3 is TGTGCCAGCAGTTTTCAACAGGCTCGGGCGGAAAAACTGTTTTTT. This encodes CASSFQQARAEKLFF.

The chain links TRBV12-5 to TRBJ2-1; D is perhaps TRBD1 (7 bases). The CDR3 runs to 16 residues. Germline CDR1 and CDR2: LGHNT and FRNRAP. V was trimmed by 6 bases and J by 9 bases, leaving 24 bases between them. The CDR3 is CASGPGYATGRIEQFF. As DNA, the CDR3 is TGTGCTAGTGGCCCTGGTTACGCGACAGGGAGGATTGAGCAGTTCTTC.

This rearrangement joins TRBV11-2 to TRBJ1-4; TRBD1 matches at 9 bases. Looked up from germline, CDR1 is SGHAT and CDR2 is FQNNGV. The CDR3 has 14 amino acids. With V trimmed by 6 bases and J by 8 bases, 7 bases remained unmatched. The CDR3 nucleotides read TGTGCCAGCAGGAAGGGACAGGGCGTCGAAAAACTGTTTTTT. Its protein is CASRKGQGVEKLFF.

The J gene is TRBJ2-3, the V gene TRBV7-2; TRBD2 matches at 8 bases. The germline V gene encodes CDR1 SGHTA and CDR2 FQGNSA. The CDR3 is made up of 16 amino acids. V was pared by 4 bases and J by 1 base, with 7 bases of the junction left unmatched. CDR3 in amino acids: CASSSRSGAGTDTQYF. The CDR3 bases are TGTGCCAGCAGCTCACGTAGCGGGGCGGGCACAGATACGCAGTATTTT.

This clone was seen a few times. The V call is TRBV18, the J call TRBJ1-2; a possible D gene is TRBD1 (5 bases). The length of the CDR3 is 13 residues. Germline V gene data show CDR1 as KGHSH and CDR2 as LQKENI. V was trimmed by 2 bases and J by 3 bases, leaving 7 bases between them. The CDR3 here is CASSPLQDYGYTF. CDR3 coding DNA: TGTGCCAGCTCACCATTACAGGACTATGGCTACACCTTC.

The genes are TRBV7-6 and TRBJ1-2; 7 bases line up with TRBD1. CDR1 is SGHVS and CDR2 is FNYEAQ in the germline V gene. The CDR3 extends over 14 amino acids. J lost 2 bases, V lost 5 bases, and 5 bases had no gene match. The CDR3 sequence is CASSPQTGNYGYTF. The CDR3 coding sequence is TGTGCCAGCAGCCCACAGACAGGGAACTATGGCTACACCTTC.

The chain uses TRBV4-1 and TRBJ1-2; perhaps TRBD1 as D (6 bases). Germline V CDR1 and CDR2: MGHRA, YSYEKL. With 3 bases removed from V and 8 bases from J, the gap between germline ends came to 10 bases. The CDR3 spans 12 residues. The CDR3 reads CASSHSDRGYTF. The CDR3 DNA is TGCGCCAGCAGCCACTCAGACAGGGGCTACACCTTC.

V and J are TRBV7-9 and TRBJ2-2; 7 bases align to TRBD2. Germline values: CDR1 SEHNR, CDR2 FQNEAQ (reference sequence). V gave up 3 bases and J gave up 5 bases; unmatched junction bases: 3. CDR3 size: 14 residues. The CDR3 reads CASSFRGVTGELFF. CDR3 nucleotide sequence: TGTGCCAGCAGCTTCCGGGGGGTGACCGGGGAGCTGTTTTTT.

The rearrangement links TRBV7-7 to TRBJ2-2, with TRBD1 matching 9 bases. Germline V gene data show CDR1 as SSHAT and CDR2 as FNYEAQ (reference sequence). V gave up 3 bases and J gave up 7 bases; unmatched junction bases: 3. There are 14 residues in the CDR3. CDR3 region: CASSFRTGVGELFF. The CDR3 bases are TGTGCCAGCAGCTTTAGGACAGGGGTCGGGGAGCTGTTTTTT.

The chain combines TRBV6-5 with TRBJ2-3, with D unresolved. CDR1 and CDR2 from the germline V gene are MNHEY and SVGAGI. V shed 0 bases and J shed 7 bases, with 8 bases lying between them. This CDR3 has 13 amino acids. CDR3 in DNA: TGTGCCAGCAGTTACTCGTTAAGTCATACGCAGTATTTT. Translation gives CASSYSLSHTQYF.

The chain is built from TRBV18 and TRBJ1-1, with 8 positions matching TRBD1. After removal of 3 bases from V and 5 bases from J, the junction contained 8 bases not matched to a gene. The CDR3 has 15 amino acids. CDR1 is KGHSH and CDR2 is LQKENI in the germline V gene. The CDR3 loop is CASSPYGQGLTEAFF. The CDR3 bases are TGTGCCAGCTCACCCTATGGACAGGGCTTAACTGAAGCTTTCTTT.

The table lists this clone with a few counts. The J gene is TRBJ1-2, the V gene TRBV19, with no clear D. This CDR3 has 13 amino acids. Deletions cut 2 bases from V and 2 bases from J, with 6 bases between. CDR1 is LNHDA, CDR2 SQIVND, per germline (reference sequence). The CDR3: CASSIQENYGYTF. The CDR3 coding sequence is TGTGCCAGTAGTATACAAGAAAACTATGGCTACACCTTC.

This sequence joins TRBV5-4 and TRBJ2-3; D call uncertain. The germline V and J ends were trimmed by 3 bases and 1 base, with 9 bases remaining between them. There are 14 residues in the CDR3. Germline CDR1 reads SGHNT; CDR2 reads YYREEE (reference sequence). CDR3 in amino acids: CASSYSTRTDTQYF. For the CDR3, the DNA is TGTGCCAGCAGCTATTCGACACGCACAGATACGCAGTATTTT.

This clone appeared a few times. The chain uses TRBV2 and TRBJ2-5; 9 nucleotides agree with TRBD2. The CDR3 covers 14 residues. CDR1 is SNHLY and CDR2 is FYNNEI in the germline V gene. V lost 3 bases, J lost 5 bases, and 4 bases stayed unmatched. The DNA for the CDR3 is TGTGCCAGCAGTGACGCGGGAGGGGGGGAGACCCAGTACTTC. It translates to CASSDAGGGETQYF. The whole variable domain, filled in from reference TRBV2 and TRBJ2-5, reads EPEVTQTPSHQVTQMGQEVILRCVPISNHLYFYWYRQILGQKVEFLVSFYNNEISEKSEIFDDQFSVERPDGSNFTLKIRSTKLEDSAMYFCASSDAGGGETQYFGPGTRLLVL.

This clone was picked up a small number of times. The chain couples TRBV19 to TRBJ2-4; 9 nucleotides line up with TRBD1. CDR1 is LNHDA, CDR2 SQIVND, per germline (reference sequence). V shed 3 bases and J 8 bases; nucleotides not matched to a gene: 5. The CDR3 extends over 14 amino acids. CDR3 nucleotides: TGTGCCAGTAGTATTGGGACAGGGTTGGACATTCAGTACTTC. Encoded protein: CASSIGTGLDIQYF.

V usage is TRBV5-1 and J usage is TRBJ1-1; D gene ambiguous. There are 13 residues in the CDR3. With 1 base removed from V and 7 bases from J, the gap between germline ends came to 11 bases. From germline, CDR1 is SGHRS and CDR2 YFSETQ. The CDR3 sequence: CASSLIVGGEAFF. The CDR3 DNA is TGCGCCAGCAGCTTGATCGTTGGCGGTGAAGCTTTCTTT.

The chain combines TRBV12-5 with TRBJ2-7; D remains unclear. The CDR3 contains 17 residues. The V gene's germline CDR1 is LGHNT and CDR2 FRNRAP. The ends were cut back, 2 bases at V and 7 bases at J, with 24 bases in the middle. CDR3 sequence (DNA): TGTGCTAGTGGTTTGATGTCCTTAGGAAAGGGATCTAGAGAGCAGTACTTC. Its translation: CASGLMSLGKGSREQYF.